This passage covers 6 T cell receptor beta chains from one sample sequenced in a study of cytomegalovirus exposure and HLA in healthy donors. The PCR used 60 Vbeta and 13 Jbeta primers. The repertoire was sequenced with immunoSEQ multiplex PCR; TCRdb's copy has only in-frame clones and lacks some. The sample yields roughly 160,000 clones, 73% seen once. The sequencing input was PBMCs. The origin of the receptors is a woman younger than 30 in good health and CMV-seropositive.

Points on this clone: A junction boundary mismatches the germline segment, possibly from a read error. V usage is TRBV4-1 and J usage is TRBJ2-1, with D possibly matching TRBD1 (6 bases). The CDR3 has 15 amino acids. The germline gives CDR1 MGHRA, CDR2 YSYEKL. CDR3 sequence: CASSREDSSYNEQLF. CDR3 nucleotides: TGCGCCAGCAGCCGAGAGGACAGTTCCTACAATGAGCAGCTCTTC.

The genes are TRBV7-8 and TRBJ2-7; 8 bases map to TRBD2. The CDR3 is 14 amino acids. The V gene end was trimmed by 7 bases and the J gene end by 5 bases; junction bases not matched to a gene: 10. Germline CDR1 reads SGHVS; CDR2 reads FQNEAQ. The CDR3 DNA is TGTGCCAGCAACACGGGACTAGGCTTTGACGAGCAGTACTTC. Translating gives CASNTGLGFDEQYF.

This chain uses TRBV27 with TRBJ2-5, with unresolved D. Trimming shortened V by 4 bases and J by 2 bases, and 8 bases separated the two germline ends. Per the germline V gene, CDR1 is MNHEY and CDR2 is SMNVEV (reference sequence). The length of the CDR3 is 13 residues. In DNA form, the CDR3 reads TGTGCCAGCAGTTGGGCTATTCAAGAGACCCAGTACTTC. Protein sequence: CASSWAIQETQYF.

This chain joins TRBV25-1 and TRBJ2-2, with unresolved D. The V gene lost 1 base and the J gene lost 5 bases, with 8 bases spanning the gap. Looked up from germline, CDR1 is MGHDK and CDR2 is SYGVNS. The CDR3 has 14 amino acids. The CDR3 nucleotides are TGTGCCAGCAGTGAATGGGCGTCGACCGGGGAGCTGTTTTTT. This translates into CASSEWASTGELFF. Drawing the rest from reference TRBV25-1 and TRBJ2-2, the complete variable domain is EADIYQTPRYLVIGTGKKITLECSQTMGHDKMYWYQQDPGMELHLIHYSYGVNSTEKGDLSSESTVSRIRTEHFPLTLESARPSHTSQYLCASSEWASTGELFFGEGSRLTVL.

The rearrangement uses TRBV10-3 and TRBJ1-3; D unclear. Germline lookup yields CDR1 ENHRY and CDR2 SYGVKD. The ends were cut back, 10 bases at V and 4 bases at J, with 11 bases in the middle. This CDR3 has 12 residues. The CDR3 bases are TGTGCCACCTCGGGTCTCGGAAACACCATATATTTT. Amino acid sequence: CATSGLGNTIYF.

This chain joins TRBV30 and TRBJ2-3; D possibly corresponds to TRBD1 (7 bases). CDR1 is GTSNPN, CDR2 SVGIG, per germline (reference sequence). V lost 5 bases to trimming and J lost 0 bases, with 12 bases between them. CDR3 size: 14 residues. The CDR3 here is CAWHSGGSTDTQYF. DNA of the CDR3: TGTGCCTGGCATTCAGGGGGGAGCACAGATACGCAGTATTTT.